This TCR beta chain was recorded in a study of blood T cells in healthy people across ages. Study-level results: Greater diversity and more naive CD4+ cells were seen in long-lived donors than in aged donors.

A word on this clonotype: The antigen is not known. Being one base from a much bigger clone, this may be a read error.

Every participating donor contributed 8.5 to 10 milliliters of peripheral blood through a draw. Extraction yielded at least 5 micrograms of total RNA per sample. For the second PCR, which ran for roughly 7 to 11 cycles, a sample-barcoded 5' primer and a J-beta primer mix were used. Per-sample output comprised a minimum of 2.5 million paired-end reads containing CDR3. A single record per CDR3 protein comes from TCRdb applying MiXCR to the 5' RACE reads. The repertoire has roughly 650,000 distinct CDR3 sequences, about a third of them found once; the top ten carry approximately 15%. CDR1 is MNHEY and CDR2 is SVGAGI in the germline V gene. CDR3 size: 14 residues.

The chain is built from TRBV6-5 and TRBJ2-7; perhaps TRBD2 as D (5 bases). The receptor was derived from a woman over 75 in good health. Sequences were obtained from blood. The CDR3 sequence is CASRYSRDIYEQYF. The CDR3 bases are TGTGCCAGCAGGTACTCACGGGATATCTACGAGCAGTACTTC.